The next 16 T cell receptor beta chains were all read from a single sample in a study of regulatory T cells in long-lasting Graves disease. Arm-PCR with iRepertoire HTBI primers amplified the CDR3 regions for these TCR beta libraries. A single record per CDR3 protein comes from TCRdb applying MiXCR to the multiplex PCR reads. Seen here are 500,000 to 700,000 distinct CDR3 sequences, about 30% observed once, and the top ten hold roughly 40%. The time point denotes: persistent/refractory GD, antithyroid drugs over 5 years with positive TRAb. The TCR library was made from RNA extracted from PBMCs. The material was peripheral blood mononuclear cells (PBMCs), obtained when the disease was refractory, from a patient treated with antithyroid drugs. These receptors originate from a female donor with Graves disease.

The chain is built from TRBV29-1 and TRBJ2-5; the D call may be TRBD1 or TRBD2 (7 bases each). With 0 bases removed from V and 4 bases from J, the gap between germline ends came to 9 bases. This CDR3 has 13 residues. CDR1 and CDR2 (germline): SQVTM, ANQGSEA. The CDR3 region has the DNA TGCAGCGTTGAAGACAGGGGGGGAGAGACCCAGTACTTC. It encodes CSVEDRGGETQYF. Full variable domain (outside the CDR3, taken from reference TRBV29-1 and TRBJ2-5): SAVISQKPSRDICQRGTSLTIQCQVDSQVTMMFWYRQQPGQSLTLIATANQGSEATYESGFVIDKFPISRPNLTFSTLTVSNMSPEDSSIYLCSVEDRGGETQYFGPGTRLLVL.

The chain combines TRBV15 with TRBJ2-7; 10 nucleotides align to TRBD2. V trimming: 3 bases; J trimming: 3 bases; junction bases outside the gene matches: 5. The germline V gene encodes CDR1 LNHNV and CDR2 YYDKDF (reference sequence). The CDR3 is made up of 15 amino acids. The CDR3 coding sequence is TGTGCCACCAGCAGTTGGGGACTAGCGATCTACGAGCAGTACTTC. Translating it yields CATSSWGLAIYEQYF.

The count of this clonotype is one. V is TRBV19 and J is TRBJ1-2, with 7 bases fitting TRBD1. The CDR3 consists of 12 residues. Germline lookup yields CDR1 LNHDA and CDR2 SQIVND (reference sequence). V was pared by 10 bases and J by 7 bases, with 9 bases of the junction left unmatched. This CDR3 is CATRDRDSGYTF. The CDR3 DNA is TGTGCCACCCGTGACAGGGATTCTGGCTACACCTTC.

This clonotype turned up a few times. V usage is TRBV7-9 and J usage is TRBJ1-2; D is uncertain. CDR3 length: 16 amino acids. Per the germline V gene, CDR1 is SEHNR and CDR2 is FQNEAQ (reference sequence). With 1 base removed from V and 1 base from J, the gap between germline ends came to 13 bases. CDR3 residues: CASSLGGQSLNYGYTF. The DNA of the CDR3 is TGTGCCAGCAGCTTAGGCGGGCAGTCCCTTAACTATGGCTACACCTTC.

This clonotype was detected only a few times. The genes are TRBV20-1 and TRBJ2-7, with 13 bases identical to TRBD2. The junction had 12 bases not matched to a gene; V was cut back by 3 bases and J by 7 bases. Germline-derived CDR1 and CDR2 are DFQATT and SNEGSKA (reference sequence). This CDR3 has 16 amino acids. CDR3 in amino acids: CSASSRDLGLAGEQYF. In DNA form, the CDR3 reads TGCAGTGCTAGTTCAAGGGATCTGGGACTAGCGGGAGAGCAGTACTTC.

This clonotype was seen only a few times. The J gene is TRBJ1-2, the V gene TRBV30; perhaps TRBD1 as D (5 bases). The CDR3 contains 15 residues. V shed 0 bases and J shed 3 bases, with 14 bases lying between them. From germline, CDR1 is GTSNPN and CDR2 SVGIG (reference sequence). CDR3 region: CAWSVRLPGHYGYTF. The CDR3 coding sequence is TGTGCCTGGAGTGTACGGCTCCCGGGGCACTATGGCTACACCTTC. Combining the CDR3 with reference TRBV30 and TRBJ1-2 gives the whole variable domain SQTIHQWPATLVQPVGSPLSLECTVEGTSNPNLYWYRQAAGRGLQLLFYSVGIGQISSEVPQNLSASRPQDRQFILSSKKLLLSDSGFYLCAWSVRLPGHYGYTFGSGTRLTVV.

This clonotype was observed once. The rearrangement uses TRBV6-2 or TRBV6-3 and TRBJ1-1, with 11 bases identical to TRBD1. V gave up 4 bases and J gave up 0 bases; unmatched junction bases: 7. Germline V lookup: CDR1 MNHEY, CDR2 SVGEGT. This CDR3 has 17 amino acids. This CDR3 is CASSSEGQGGMNTEAFF. The CDR3 nucleotides read TGTGCCAGCAGTTCAGAGGGACAGGGGGGTATGAACACTGAAGCTTTCTTT.

This sequence joins TRBV19 and TRBJ1-5; no definite D call. The CDR3 is 15 amino acids. Germline V gene lookup returns CDR1 LNHDA and CDR2 SQIVND (reference sequence). The V and J ends lost 4 bases and 0 bases respectively, with 10 bases between them. This CDR3 is CASSKSGPSNQPQHF. The CDR3 nucleotides read TGTGCCAGTAGTAAGTCAGGCCCTAGCAATCAGCCCCAGCATTTT.

The J gene is TRBJ1-4, the V gene TRBV20-1, with D tentatively TRBD1 (6 bases). The CDR3 is made up of 13 amino acids. Trimming shortened V by 5 bases and J by 8 bases, and 15 bases separated the two germline ends. Germline V gene lookup returns CDR1 DFQATT and CDR2 SNEGSKA (reference sequence). CDR3 in amino acids: CSAPGGVREKLFF. In nucleotides, the CDR3 is TGCAGTGCTCCGGGGGGCGTCAGGGAAAAACTGTTTTTT.

The chain carries TRBV30 and TRBJ1-3, with D possibly TRBD1 on 5 matching bases. Germline V lookup: CDR1 GTSNPN, CDR2 SVGIG (reference sequence). Trimming took off 4 bases at V and 2 bases at J, with 9 bases between the two ends. The CDR3 runs to 13 residues. This CDR3 reads CAWTGTAGNTIYF. The DNA of the CDR3 is TGTGCCTGGACCGGGACGGCTGGAAACACCATATATTTT. Using reference TRBV30 and TRBJ1-3 for the parts outside the CDR3, the full variable domain is SQTIHQWPATLVQPVGSPLSLECTVEGTSNPNLYWYRQAAGRGLQLLFYSVGIGQISSEVPQNLSASRPQDRQFILSSKKLLLSDSGFYLCAWTGTAGNTIYFGEGSWLTVV.

The rearrangement uses TRBV29-1 and TRBJ2-6; D ambiguous. CDR3 length equals 14 residues. Trimming left V 4 bases short and J 0 bases short, with 7 bases between. The germline CDR1 and CDR2 sequences are SQVTM and ANQGSEA. The CDR3 sequence: CSVGSSSGANVLTF. The CDR3 DNA follows: TGCAGCGTTGGATCCTCCTCTGGGGCCAACGTCCTGACTTTC. Combining the CDR3 with reference TRBV29-1 and TRBJ2-6 gives the whole variable domain SAVISQKPSRDICQRGTSLTIQCQVDSQVTMMFWYRQQPGQSLTLIATANQGSEATYESGFVIDKFPISRPNLTFSTLTVSNMSPEDSSIYLCSVGSSSGANVLTFGAGSRLTVL.

This clonotype was counted a few times. The chain joins TRBV6-4 to TRBJ1-2; the D is unclear. Germline V gene data show CDR1 as MRHNA and CDR2 as SNTAGT. V shed 5 bases and J shed 4 bases, with 14 bases lying between them. CDR3 length equals 14 residues. The DNA for the CDR3 is TGTGCCAGCAGTTACAGTCCGGATCTCTATGGCTACACCTTC. Amino acids: CASSYSPDLYGYTF.

This clonotype was seen ten or more times. V gene TRBV27 combines with J gene TRBJ1-2, with 11 bases lining up with TRBD1. This CDR3 is built from 16 residues. Germline V gene lookup returns CDR1 MNHEY and CDR2 SMNVEV (reference sequence). The junction had 10 bases not matched to a gene; V was cut back by 6 bases and J by 4 bases. The CDR3 spells CASRPTGQGAVYGYTF. CDR3 coding DNA: TGTGCCAGCAGGCCGACAGGACAGGGGGCGGTCTATGGCTACACCTTC.

The chain recombines TRBV4-1 with TRBJ1-4, with D tentatively TRBD1 (6 bases). The germline V gene encodes CDR1 MGHRA and CDR2 YSYEKL. This CDR3 region has 14 residues. The V end was cut by 4 bases, the J end by 2 bases, with 8 bases between. DNA of the CDR3: TGCGCCAGCAGCCGGACAGATACTAATGAAAAACTGTTTTTT. This gives the protein CASSRTDTNEKLFF.

The chain employs TRBV11-2 and TRBJ1-1, with D perhaps TRBD1 (5 bases). CDR3 length: 13 amino acids. Trimming took off 8 bases at V and 2 bases at J, with 12 bases between the two ends. Per the germline V gene, CDR1 is SGHAT and CDR2 is FQNNGV. CDR3 in amino acids: CASLDSANTEAFF. As DNA, the CDR3 is TGTGCCAGCTTAGACAGCGCAAACACTGAAGCTTTCTTT.

This CDR3 reads CASSPPSQTKTQYF. DNA for the CDR3: TGTGCCAGCTCACCACCGTCGCAGACTAAGACCCAGTACTTC. This chain uses TRBV2 with TRBJ2-5; TRBD2 is a possible D gene (5 bases). The CDR3 runs to 14 residues. The V and J ends lost 8 bases and 6 bases respectively, with 19 bases between them. Germline V gives CDR1 SNHLY, CDR2 FYNNEI.